These T cell receptor beta chains were read from a single sample in a study of neurological immune-mediated disorders. TCRdb fed the 5' RACE reads into MiXCR, producing one record per CDR3 protein. The table lists 55,000 to 75,000 distinct CDR3 sequences, 4% to 6% of them singletons, with 2.8% in the top ten. The sequenced sample consisted of PBMCs. The receptors stem from a woman aged 25-40 years with multiple sclerosis. Both conserved end residues are part of each CDR3. The D gene is left open where the match is weak. Clone size is stated in some rows and not others, as once, few, many or a class when expanded.

abundance	d_gene	j_gene	len	v_gene	CDR3aa	CDR3nt
-	TRBD1	TRBJ2-3	14	TRBV5-1	CASSTGQGMDTQYF	TGCGCCAGCAGCACGGGACAGGGAATGGATACGCAGTATTTT
many	-	TRBJ1-4	13	TRBV5-1	CASSRSGDEKLFF	TGCGCCAGCAGCCGATCCGGGGACGAAAAACTGTTTTTT
-	-	TRBJ2-7	15	TRBV3-1	CASSQVDRTTYEQYF	TGTGCCAGCAGCCAAGTTGACAGAACCACCTACGAGCAGTACTTC
few	TRBD1	TRBJ2-3	17	TRBV5-5	CASSLTPGQGQTDTQYF	TGTGCCAGCAGCTTGACCCCTGGACAGGGCCAAACAGATACGCAGTATTTT
few	TRBD1	TRBJ2-5	14	TRBV29-1	CSVGEGASLKTQYF	TGCAGCGTTGGTGAGGGGGCCTCTTTAAAGACCCAGTACTTC
many	-	TRBJ1-2	14	TRBV12-3/TRBV12-4	CASSPGSTGVGYTF	TGTGCCAGCAGTCCGGGGTCAACCGGGGTTGGCTACACCTTC
many	TRBD1	TRBJ2-7	13	TRBV20-1	CSAPGQGDYEQYF	TGCAGTGCCCCTGGACAGGGCGACTACGAGCAGTACTTC
many	-	TRBJ2-7	15	TRBV7-2	CASSLEFGATYEQYF	TGTGCCAGCAGCTTAGAATTTGGGGCAACCTACGAGCAGTACTTC
many	-	TRBJ2-5	13	TRBV7-9	CASSPDSQETQYF	TGTGCCAGCAGCCCTGACAGTCAAGAGACCCAGTACTTC
-	-	TRBJ2-2	13	TRBV21-1	CASSKGIPGELFF	TGTGCCAGCAGCAAAGGGATTCCCGGGGAGCTGTTTTTT
many	-	TRBJ1-4	14	TRBV10-3	CAISDQSHGEKLFF	TGTGCCATCAGTGACCAGTCCCATGGGGAAAAACTGTTTTTT
many	TRBD2	TRBJ2-1	17	TRBV7-7	CASSLELGVAGYNEQFF	TGTGCTAGCAGCTTAGAGTTAGGCGTAGCGGGGTACAATGAGCAGTTCTTC
many	-	TRBJ1-6	12	TRBV3-1	CASKDEVSPLHF	TGTGCCAGCAAGGACGAGGTTTCACCCCTCCACTTT
many	-	TRBJ2-1	15	TRBV27	CASSYRGIPYNEQFF	TGTGCCAGCAGCTATCGGGGGATACCCTACAATGAGCAGTTCTTC
many	-	TRBJ2-6	14	TRBV30	CASSAGSGANVLTF	TGTGCCAGTAGTGCGGGATCTGGGGCCAACGTCCTGACTTTC
few	-	TRBJ2-3	12	TRBV3-1	CATRQGTDTQYF	TGTGCCACCCGACAGGGCACAGATACGCAGTATTTT
many	-	TRBJ2-3	13	TRBV20-1	CSARRGNPDTQYF	TGCAGTGCTAGACGGGGGAACCCAGATACGCAGTATTTT
many	TRBD1	TRBJ1-2	13	TRBV20-1	CSASEGARDGYTF	TGCAGTGCTAGTGAGGGGGCGCGGGATGGCTACACCTTC
many	-	TRBJ2-3	15	TRBV5-1	CASSSGRGGTDTQYF	TGCGCCAGCAGCTCCGGCCGGGGCGGCACAGATACGCAGTATTTT
few	TRBD1	TRBJ1-1	17	TRBV20-1	CSAVRDRGSLLNTEAFF	TGCAGTGCTGTCCGGGACAGGGGTTCTCTGCTCAACACTGAAGCTTTCTTT
many	-	TRBJ1-5	14	TRBV5-6	CASSLGDTYQPQNF	TGTGCCAGCAGCTTGGGGGACACTTATCAGCCCCAGAATTTT
many	TRBD1	TRBJ1-1	11	TRBV20-1	CSARQGAGAFF	TGCAGTGCTCGGCAGGGGGCAGGGGCTTTCTTT
few	-	TRBJ1-2	12	TRBV29-1	CSVDREPYGYTF	TGCAGCGTTGACAGAGAACCCTATGGCTACACCTTC
many	TRBD2	TRBJ2-5	14	TRBV5-5	CASSFGAGGETQYF	TGTGCCAGCAGCTTCGGAGCGGGGGGAGAGACCCAGTACTTC
-	TRBD2	TRBJ2-6	17	TRBV20-1	CSARDERGVSGANVLTF	TGCAGTGCTAGAGACGAGCGGGGGGTCTCTGGGGCCAACGTCCTGACTTTC
many	-	TRBJ1-2	14	TRBV7-8	CASSQEAGSHGYTF	TGTGCCAGCAGCCAAGAGGCAGGGTCCCATGGCTACACCTTC
-	TRBD2	TRBJ2-3	14	TRBV20-1	CSLLGTRFTNTQYF	TGCAGTCTCCTTGGGACTAGATTCACGAATACACAGTATTTT
-	-	TRBJ2-1	15	TRBV20-1	CSARGPGLDYNEQFF	TGCAGTGCTAGAGGCCCGGGACTGGACTACAATGAGCAGTTCTTC
many	-	TRBJ2-2	11	TRBV20-1	CSATRTGELFF	TGCAGTGCTACTCGTACCGGGGAGCTGTTTTTT
-	TRBD1	TRBJ2-1	16	TRBV20-1	CSARGGGQGLYNEQFF	TGCAGTGCTAGGGGGGGTGGACAGGGTCTCTACAATGAGCAGTTCTTC
many	-	TRBJ1-5	16	TRBV4-2	CASSQEAGQQYQPQHF	TGTGCCAGCAGCCAAGAGGCAGGGCAACAGTATCAGCCCCAGCATTTT
-	-	TRBJ2-3	15	TRBV15	CATSRDSTIKDTQYF	TGTGCCACCAGCAGAGATAGCACTATCAAAGATACGCAGTATTTT
many	-	TRBJ1-5	13	TRBV20-1	CSARGQGNQPQNF	TGCAGTGCTAGAGGGCAAGGCAATCAGCCCCAGAATTTT
-	-	TRBJ1-5	14	TRBV15	CATSRPGINQPQHF	TGTGCCACCAGCCGGCCAGGGATAAATCAGCCCCAGCATTTT
many	-	TRBJ2-1	13	TRBV20-1	CSAPERFPNEQFF	TGCAGTGCCCCCGAGAGGTTTCCCAATGAGCAGTTCTTC
few	-	TRBJ1-2	12	TRBV5-5	CASSPQLYGYTF	TGTGCCAGCAGCCCTCAGCTATATGGCTACACCTTC
many	TRBD2	TRBJ2-7	16	TRBV11-2	CASSLVGGGASYEQYF	TGTGCCAGCAGCTTAGTGGGCGGGGGGGCCTCCTACGAGCAGTACTTC
many	-	TRBJ1-6	12	TRBV20-1	CSARRPNSPLNF	TGCAGTGCTAGAAGGCCAAATTCACCCCTCAACTTT
many	TRBD1	TRBJ2-6	16	TRBV28	CASRARQGSGANVLTF	TGTGCCAGCAGGGCAAGACAGGGCTCTGGGGCCAACGTCCTGACTTTC
many	-	TRBJ1-6	13	TRBV6-1	CASEESYNSPLHF	TGTGCCAGCGAGGAGTCCTATAATTCACCCCTCCACTTT
many	-	TRBJ2-4	14	TRBV29-1	CSVSWNRAKNIQYF	TGCAGCGTTTCTTGGAACAGGGCCAAAAACATTCAGTACTTC